This T cell receptor (beta chain) was sequenced in a study of monozygotic twins with inflammatory bowel disease. In the case of this clonotype: Its antigen is unidentified.

TCRdb re-called the 5' RACE reads; one entry per CDR3 protein, DNA not given. The ten most abundant clones cover 2% to 2.5% of a sample with approximately 150,000 distinct CDR3 sequences. Overall study findings and caveats: Against healthy co-twins, IBD patients had lower TCRbeta diversity (measured by inverse Simpson). T cell subtypes that differed could not be told apart.

Germline V CDR1 and CDR2: SGHRS, YFSETQ. The CDR3 runs 16 residues. This chain uses TRBV5-1 with TRBJ1-6. The sequence derives from a human donor with ulcerative colitis or Crohn's disease, or a healthy co-twin of an affected twin (not recorded which). The sequenced material came from blood. The CDR3 reads CASSPRMKADNSPLHF.